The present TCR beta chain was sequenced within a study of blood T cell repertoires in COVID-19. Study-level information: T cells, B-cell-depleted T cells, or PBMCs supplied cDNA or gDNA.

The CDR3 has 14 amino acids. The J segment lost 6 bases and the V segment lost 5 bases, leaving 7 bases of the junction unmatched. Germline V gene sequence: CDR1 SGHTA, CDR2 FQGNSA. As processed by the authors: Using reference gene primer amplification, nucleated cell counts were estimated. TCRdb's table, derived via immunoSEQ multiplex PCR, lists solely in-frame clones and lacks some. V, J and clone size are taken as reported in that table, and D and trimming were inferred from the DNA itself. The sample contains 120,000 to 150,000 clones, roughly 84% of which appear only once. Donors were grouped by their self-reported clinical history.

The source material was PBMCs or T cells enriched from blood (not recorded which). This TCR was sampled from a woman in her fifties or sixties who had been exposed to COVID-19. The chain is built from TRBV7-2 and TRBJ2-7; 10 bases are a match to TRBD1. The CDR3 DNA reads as TGTGCCAGCAGCGGGGACAGGGGCTCGTTCGAGCAGTACTTC. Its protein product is CASSGDRGSFEQYF. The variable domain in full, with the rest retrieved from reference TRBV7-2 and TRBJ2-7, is GAGVSQSPSNKVTEKGKDVELRCDPISGHTALYWYRQSLGQGLEFLIYFQGNSAPDKSGLPSDRFSAERTGGSVSTLTIQRTQQEDSAVYLCASSGDRGSFEQYFGPGTRLTVT.